Listed below are T cell receptor beta chains from one sample, sequenced in a study of technical replicates of blood from a few donors. The data were produced by immunoSEQ multiplex PCR, yet TCRdb's version contains in-frame clones alone and is incomplete. The data show about 80,000 clones, about 92% seen once. The sample was T cells isolated from PBMCs. The receptor source for this set is a human donor in good health. CDR3s include the opening cysteine and the closing phenylalanine or tryptophan. A D gene is named only where the DNA matches it firmly. Clone size is shown for a subset of rows, as once, few, many or a class of expanded clone.

cdr3_length: 14
j_call: TRBJ1-1
v_call: TRBV5-1
clone_size: -
d_call: TRBD1
cdr3_nt: TGCGCCAGCGGAGAAGGACAGGGGGTCGCTGAAGCTTTCTTT
cdr3_aa: CASGEGQGVAEAFF

cdr3_length: 15
j_call: TRBJ2-1
v_call: TRBV27
clone_size: -
d_call: -
cdr3_nt: TGTGCCAGCAGTGCGGGGACGGCTCTCTACAATGAGCAGTTCTTC
cdr3_aa: CASSAGTALYNEQFF

cdr3_length: 14
j_call: TRBJ2-5
v_call: TRBV7-3
clone_size: -
d_call: TRBD1
cdr3_nt: TGTGCCAGCAGCCCAGGGGGTTACCAAGAGACCCAGTACTTC
cdr3_aa: CASSPGGYQETQYF

cdr3_length: 14
j_call: TRBJ2-5
v_call: TRBV9
clone_size: -
d_call: -
cdr3_nt: TGTGCCAGCAGCGAGGGGCGGGAAACAGAGACCCAGTACTTC
cdr3_aa: CASSEGRETETQYF

cdr3_length: 15
j_call: TRBJ1-4
v_call: TRBV9
clone_size: few
d_call: -
cdr3_nt: TGTGCCAGCAGCCCGCTATATCAGGGTGGTGAAAAACTGTTTTTT
cdr3_aa: CASSPLYQGGEKLFF

cdr3_length: 16
j_call: TRBJ2-3
v_call: TRBV6-5
clone_size: -
d_call: TRBD2
cdr3_nt: TGTGCCAGCAGTTGGGGACTAGCGGGAGGCTCAGATACGCAGTATTTT
cdr3_aa: CASSWGLAGGSDTQYF

cdr3_length: 14
j_call: TRBJ2-3
v_call: TRBV5-1
clone_size: -
d_call: -
cdr3_nt: TGCGCCAGCAGACGGGACTCGCTGAGCGATACGCAGTATTTT
cdr3_aa: CASRRDSLSDTQYF

cdr3_length: 14
j_call: TRBJ2-3
v_call: TRBV6-5
clone_size: -
d_call: -
cdr3_nt: TGTGCCAGCAGTGCCCGTAGCGACACAGATACGCAGTATTTT
cdr3_aa: CASSARSDTDTQYF

cdr3_length: 13
j_call: TRBJ2-2
v_call: TRBV19
clone_size: -
d_call: -
cdr3_nt: TGTGCCAGTAGTGGGAGTTTGGGGGGGGAGCTGTTTTTT
cdr3_aa: CASSGSLGGELFF

cdr3_length: 14
j_call: TRBJ1-1
v_call: TRBV9
clone_size: few
d_call: -
cdr3_nt: TGTGCCAGCAGCCTCCCGGGGTTTTTCGCTGAAGCTTTCTTT
cdr3_aa: CASSLPGFFAEAFF